Each of the 32 T cell receptor beta chains below was sequenced from the same sample in a study of shared clonotypes between healthy human individuals. The repertoire was sequenced with immunoSEQ multiplex PCR; TCRdb's copy has only in-frame clones and lacks some. Among nearly 1 million clones listed, 60% to 85% were seen once. What was sequenced was memory CD4+ T cells sorted from blood. The subset is: CD45RA-negative fraction. These receptors were taken from a man between 18 and 29 years old in good health.

This clone was seen a few times. The gene calls are TRBV5-1 and TRBJ2-5; 9 bases line up with TRBD2. The V gene's germline CDR1 is SGHRS and CDR2 YFSETQ. The trim removed 0 bases at V and 6 bases at J, leaving 9 bases unmatched. This CDR3 comprises 16 residues. The CDR3 protein is CASSLDGTSRKKTQYF. The CDR3 coding sequence is TGCGCCAGCAGCTTGGATGGGACTAGCCGGAAGAAGACCCAGTACTTC.

V usage is TRBV28 and J usage is TRBJ1-6; unclear D gene. Per germline, CDR1 MDHEN and CDR2 SYDVKM. The CDR3 spans 14 residues. Trimming cost V 6 bases and J 5 bases, with 11 bases left between them. The CDR3 nucleotides read TGTGCCAGCAGCCGCGGAAGGGATAATTCACCCCTCCACTTT. Amino acid sequence: CASSRGRDNSPLHF. Using reference TRBV28 and TRBJ1-6 for the parts outside the CDR3, the full variable domain is DVKVTQSSRYLVKRTGEKVFLECVQDMDHENMFWYRQDPGLGLRLIYFSYDVKMKEKGDIPEGYSVSREKKERFSLILESASTNQTSMYLCASSRGRDNSPLHFGNGTRLTVT.

This chain joins TRBV2 and TRBJ2-7; D uncertain. Germline V gives CDR1 SNHLY, CDR2 FYNNEI. The CDR3 loop spans 11 amino acids. V was pared by 7 bases and J by 3 bases, with 7 bases between. The DNA of the CDR3 is TGTGCCAGCAAGACTCGCTACGAGCAGTACTTC. Translation: CASKTRYEQYF. The full variable domain, completed using reference TRBV2 and TRBJ2-7, is EPEVTQTPSHQVTQMGQEVILRCVPISNHLYFYWYRQILGQKVEFLVSFYNNEISEKSEIFDDQFSVERPDGSNFTLKIRSTKLEDSAMYFCASKTRYEQYFGPGTRLTVT.

This clone came up many times. This CDR3 is also generated by other DNA sequences in the sample. This chain connects TRBV19 to TRBJ2-6; TRBD1 matches at 7 bases. V shed 9 bases and J 2 bases; nucleotides not matched to a gene: 7. The germline V gene encodes CDR1 LNHDA and CDR2 SQIVND (reference sequence). There are 15 residues in the CDR3. The CDR3 bases are TGTGCCAGCACAAATGACAGGGCTGGGGCCAACGTCCTGACTTTC. Its protein product is CASTNDRAGANVLTF.

V usage is TRBV20-1 and J usage is TRBJ2-5; D call uncertain. From germline, CDR1 is DFQATT and CDR2 SNEGSKA (reference sequence). The CDR3 spans 11 residues. Trimming left V 6 bases short and J 10 bases short, with 15 bases between. In DNA form, the CDR3 reads TGCAGTGCCCGTAACCCGAGGTACCAGTACTTC. It encodes CSARNPRYQYF.

V usage is TRBV2 and J usage is TRBJ2-5; D call uncertain. In germline, CDR1 is SNHLY, CDR2 FYNNEI. This CDR3 is 13 amino acids long. Between the trimmed V and J ends, which lost 6 bases and 4 bases, there was a span of 12 bases. The CDR3 spells CASSRTYGETQYF. The CDR3 region has the DNA TGTGCCAGCAGCCGGACCTACGGAGAGACCCAGTACTTC.

The chain carries TRBV10-2 and TRBJ2-3; D is perhaps TRBD2 (6 bases). Germline lookup yields CDR1 WSHSY and CDR2 SAAADI. The germline V and J ends were trimmed by 7 bases and 1 base, with 12 bases remaining between them. The CDR3 is made up of 14 amino acids. As DNA, the CDR3 is TGCGCCAGCAAACTAGCTCACGGCACAGATACGCAGTATTTT. This translates into CASKLAHGTDTQYF.

In this sample, this clone turned up once. Being one base from a much bigger clone, this may be a read error. This sample includes further DNA sequences coding for the same CDR3. This chain uses TRBV11-3 with TRBJ2-3; D ambiguous. V lost 1 base and J lost 4, with 6 bases in between. Germline V CDR1 and CDR2: SGHNT, YENEEA. The CDR3 covers 13 residues. The CDR3 DNA sequence: TGTGCCAGCAGCTTAGGACGGGCAGATACGCAGTATTTT. It specifies CASSLGRADTQYF.

The V gene is TRBV18, the J gene TRBJ1-3, with no clear D. Trimming cost V 1 base and J 0 bases, with 10 bases left between them. Looked up from germline, CDR1 is KGHSH and CDR2 is LQKENI. The CDR3 totals 16 residues. CDR3 nucleotides: TGTGCCAGCTCACCACGAACAGCCGACTCTGGAAACACCATATATTTT. It translates to CASSPRTADSGNTIYF.

The rearrangement links TRBV15 to TRBJ2-4; D is possibly TRBD2 (7 bases). Germline values: CDR1 LNHNV, CDR2 YYDKDF (reference sequence). The V end lost 3 bases, the J end lost 6 bases, and 15 bases lay between the germline ends. This CDR3 is 15 amino acids long. The chain's CDR3 is CATSRSGGLGNIQYF. The CDR3 DNA reads as TGTGCCACCAGCAGGTCGGGGGGCCTCGGAAACATTCAGTACTTC. The full variable domain, completed using reference TRBV15 and TRBJ2-4, is DAMVIQNPRYQVTQFGKPVTLSCSQTLNHNVMYWYQQKSSQAPKLLFHYYDKDFNNEADTPDNFQSRRPNTSFCFLDIRSPGLGDTAMYLCATSRSGGLGNIQYFGAGTRLSVL.

The chain carries TRBV6-1 and TRBJ2-3, with 8 bases fitting TRBD2. The V segment lost 1 base and the J segment 1 base; nucleotides outside the gene matches: 1. CDR3 length: 15 residues. Germline lookup yields CDR1 MNHNS and CDR2 SASEGT. CDR3 loop: CASSEETSGTDTQYF. The CDR3 DNA is TGTGCCAGCAGTGAAGAGACTAGCGGCACAGATACGCAGTATTTT.

V usage is TRBV2 and J usage is TRBJ2-2; a possible D gene is TRBD1 (5 bases). CDR3 length: 15 residues. V was cut by 6 bases and J by 1 base, with 12 bases left in between. Per germline, CDR1 SNHLY and CDR2 FYNNEI. Here the CDR3 DNA reads TGTGCCAGCAGCCAGAGGCAGGGGAACACCGGGGAGCTGTTTTTT. Protein sequence: CASSQRQGNTGELFF.

The chain is built from TRBV5-1 and TRBJ2-4, with D tentatively TRBD2 (6 bases). Trimming stripped 0 bases from V and 4 bases from J, with 11 bases between. The CDR3 length is 15 residues. CDR1 and CDR2 from the germline V gene are SGHRS and YFSETQ. The CDR3 loop is CASSLGSGLKNIQYF. DNA for the CDR3: TGCGCCAGCAGCTTGGGTTCGGGACTGAAAAACATTCAGTACTTC.

Concerning this clone: Being one base from a much bigger clone, this may be a read error. Other nucleotide sequences in the sample specify the same CDR3. The chain links TRBV10-3 to TRBJ2-5; TRBD2 might be the D (5 bases). V was shortened by 6 bases and J by 1 base, with 9 bases between the two germline ends. The CDR3 totals 13 residues. Germline V gene sequence: CDR1 ENHRY, CDR2 SYGVKD. The CDR3 coding sequence is TGTGCCATCAGCGACGGACTCCAAGAGACCCAGTACTTC. Amino acids: CAISDGLQETQYF.

The CDR3 sequence: CSVSGEGVLTDTQYF. CDR3 coding DNA: TGCAGCGTGAGCGGGGAGGGTGTCCTTACAGATACGCAGTATTTT. The V call is TRBV29-1, the J call TRBJ2-3; 7 nucleotides align to TRBD2. Germline lookup yields CDR1 SQVTM and CDR2 ANQGSEA. Unmatched junction bases numbered 12, after V lost 6 bases and J lost 3 bases. The CDR3 is 15 residues long.

CDR3: CASSARDRGWNQPQHF. CDR3 DNA sequence: TGTGCCAGTAGTGCCCGCGACAGGGGGTGGAATCAGCCCCAGCATTTT. This chain uses TRBV19 with TRBJ1-5, with 9 bases aligning to TRBD1. Germline-derived CDR1 and CDR2 are LNHDA and SQIVND (reference sequence). The junction had 9 bases not matched to a gene; V was cut back by 5 bases and J by 4 bases. The CDR3 is 16 amino acids.

The CDR3 DNA follows: TGCAGCGTTGGGGGACAGGGAAACACTGAAGCTTTCTTT. This translates into CSVGGQGNTEAFF. The chain employs TRBV29-1 and TRBJ1-1, with 9 nucleotides matching TRBD1. J was trimmed by 2 bases and V by 4 bases; bases with no gene match: 2. Germline values: CDR1 SQVTM, CDR2 ANQGSEA. The CDR3 has 13 amino acids.

This clone was counted once. The CDR3, as DNA: TGTGCCAGCAGCCGCTGGGGACAGGAGTCAACTAATGAAAAACTGTTTTTT. Translated, it gives CASSRWGQESTNEKLFF. The chain combines TRBV7-9 with TRBJ1-4, with TRBD1 matching over 8 bases. The CDR3 has 17 amino acids. Germline assignment: CDR1 SEHNR and CDR2 FQNEAQ (reference sequence). Unmatched junction bases numbered 8, after V lost 5 bases and J lost 0 bases.

The chain has TRBV7-8 and TRBJ1-5; TRBD1 aligns across 7 bases. The CDR3 runs 16 residues. Germline V gives CDR1 SGHVS, CDR2 FQNEAQ. Trimming removed 1 base from V and 1 base from J; junction bases left unmatched: 4. The CDR3 DNA reads TGTGCCAGCAGCTTAGAAGGGGGCGGAAGCAATCAGCCCCAGCATTTT. Its translation: CASSLEGGGSNQPQHF.

The chain has TRBV23-1 and TRBJ2-7, with no clear D. TRBV23-1 is an open reading frame whose function is uncertain. The V end was cut by 0 bases, the J end by 2 bases, with 11 bases between. The CDR3 has 15 residues. The CDR3 DNA sequence: TGCGCCAGCAGTCAATCAAGTCCCGTGGCCTACGAGCAGTACTTC. It is translated as CASSQSSPVAYEQYF.

The chain is built from TRBV6-6 and TRBJ2-1, with D possibly TRBD1 on 5 matching bases. The germline V gene has CDR1 MNHNY and CDR2 SVGAGI (reference sequence). The V gene lost 5 bases and the J gene lost 6 bases, with 8 bases spanning the gap. This CDR3 contains 12 residues. This CDR3 is CASSPQGNEQFF. Written as DNA, the CDR3 is TGTGCCAGCAGTCCCCAGGGCAATGAGCAGTTCTTC.

The chain joins TRBV21-1 to TRBJ2-7; the table's D call TRBD2 went unverified against the DNA. TRBV21-1 represents a pseudogene. The CDR3 loop spans 15 amino acids. The DNA of the CDR3 is TGTGCCAGCAGCACTCCACTAGCGGCCTTCTACGAGCAGTACTTC. This gives the protein CASSTPLAAFYEQYF.

The V gene is TRBV7-2, the J gene TRBJ2-7; TRBD1 aligns across 7 bases. Germline V gene lookup returns CDR1 SGHTA and CDR2 FQGNSA. CDR3 size: 14 residues. V lost 3 bases and J lost 2; bases outside the gene matches: 4. The CDR3 DNA reads as TGTGCCAGCAGCTTCGACAGGGTTACCTACGAGCAGTACTTC. This sequence encodes CASSFDRVTYEQYF. The variable domain in full, completed from reference TRBV7-2 and TRBJ2-7, reads GAGVSQSPSNKVTEKGKDVELRCDPISGHTALYWYRQSLGQGLEFLIYFQGNSAPDKSGLPSDRFSAERTGGSVSTLTIQRTQQEDSAVYLCASSFDRVTYEQYFGPGTRLTVT.

This clone was detected only a few times. The gene calls are TRBV6-1 and TRBJ1-2; no clear D. The CDR3 has 12 amino acids. Germline CDR1 MNHNS, CDR2 SASEGT. Trimming removed 4 bases from V and 10 bases from J, with 13 bases in between. Here the CDR3 DNA reads TGTGCCAGCAGTGGGTCAGTGGTATCCTACACCTTC. Protein product: CASSGSVVSYTF.

Note on this clone: Other DNA variants within this sample encode the same CDR3. The chain uses TRBV5-1 and TRBJ2-2; D ambiguous. V was cut by 1 base and J by 6 bases, with 4 bases left in between. CDR3 length: 12 amino acids. Germline-derived CDR1 and CDR2 are SGHRS and YFSETQ. CDR3 nucleotide sequence: TGCGCCAGCAGCTTGAATGCCGGGGAGCTGTTTTTT. This translates into CASSLNAGELFF.

V and J are TRBV27 and TRBJ2-7; 7 bases align to TRBD1. The CDR3 is 13 amino acids. V trimming: 6 bases; J trimming: 6 bases; junction bases outside the gene matches: 8. Germline CDR1 reads MNHEY; CDR2 reads SMNVEV (reference sequence). CDR3 loop: CASRPDRFGEQYF. DNA of the CDR3: TGTGCCAGCAGACCGGACAGGTTCGGCGAGCAGTACTTC.

This chain uses TRBV5-4 with TRBJ1-6, with 9 bases that match TRBD1. Per the germline V gene, CDR1 is SGHNT and CDR2 is YYREEE (reference sequence). The CDR3 is 15 residues long. V gave up 4 bases and J gave up 8 bases; unmatched junction bases: 7. The CDR3 region is CASSPQGATHSPLHF. CDR3 in DNA: TGTGCCAGCAGCCCACAGGGGGCAACTCATTCACCCCTCCACTTT.

This chain links TRBV10-3 with TRBJ2-1; the D gene could be TRBD1 or TRBD2 (5 bases each). The length of the CDR3 is 16 residues. With 6 bases removed from V and 3 bases from J, the gap between germline ends came to 18 bases. In germline, CDR1 is ENHRY, CDR2 SYGVKD. CDR3 nucleotides: TGTGCCATCAGCCCATTAGGGGAGACCTACTACAATGAGCAGTTCTTC. This sequence encodes CAISPLGETYYNEQFF.

The rearrangement links TRBV10-3 to TRBJ2-3; 10 bases line up with TRBD2. Looked up from germline, CDR1 is ENHRY and CDR2 is SYGVKD. Germline trimming cut 7 bases from V and 1 base from J; bases unmatched to any gene: 8. The length of the CDR3 is 16 residues. CDR3 in DNA: TGTGCCATCAAGGGGGCTAGCGGGGGTCGCACAGATACGCAGTATTTT. Encoded protein: CAIKGASGGRTDTQYF.

This clone was detected a few times. The genes are TRBV21-1 and TRBJ2-5; whether TRBD1, the table's D call, matches the DNA was not checked. TRBV21-1 is flagged as a pseudogene. CDR3 length: 15 residues. CDR3 bases: TGTGCCAGCAGCACTCCGGACAGGGATGAAGAGACCCAGTACTTC. Encoded protein: CASSTPDRDEETQYF.

This clone has just a few counts. The gene calls are TRBV6-5 and TRBJ1-1; D gene unclear. The germline V gene encodes CDR1 MNHEY and CDR2 SVGAGI. The length of the CDR3 is 14 residues. Trimming took off 4 bases at V and 5 bases at J, with 14 bases between the two ends. In DNA, the CDR3 is TGTGCCAGCAGTTCCGGCTTCGCGGGTACTGAAGCTTTCTTT. It yields the protein CASSSGFAGTEAFF.

The genes are TRBV2 and TRBJ2-3; D remains unclear. Per the germline V gene, CDR1 is SNHLY and CDR2 is FYNNEI. The CDR3 consists of 12 residues. Between the trimmed V and J ends, which lost 7 bases and 2 bases, there was a span of 7 bases. The CDR3 sequence is CASNPFTDTQYF. In DNA form, the CDR3 reads TGTGCCAGCAATCCGTTCACAGATACGCAGTATTTT. Filled out from reference TRBV2 and TRBJ2-3, the complete variable domain reads EPEVTQTPSHQVTQMGQEVILRCVPISNHLYFYWYRQILGQKVEFLVSFYNNEISEKSEIFDDQFSVERPDGSNFTLKIRSTKLEDSAMYFCASNPFTDTQYFGPGTRLTVL.